This T cell receptor (beta chain) was found in a study of T cells in Graves' hyperthyroidism and ophthalmopathy. As concerns this clonotype: A read error may produce the germline difference seen at one junction end.

Researchers amplified the TCR beta CDR3 regions from RNA transcripts. Initially, a first-round RT-PCR of the TCR CDR3 employed the HTBI primer set. TCRdb re-called the multiplex PCR reads with MiXCR, one entry per CDR3 protein. Of about 560,000 distinct CDR3 sequences in the sample, 16% are singletons; the top ten hold around 19%. The sample consisted of blood. The sequence came from a woman under 30 with Graves' hyperthyroidism.

CDR3 loop: CSARGLAGGKAYNEQSF. The CDR3 bases are TGCAGTGCGCGGGGACTAGCGGGGGGGAAAGCCTACAATGAGCAGTCCTTC. The J gene is TRBJ2-1, the V gene TRBV20-1, with 16 bases identical to TRBD2. The CDR3 sequence is 17 residues long. The germline gives CDR1 DFQATT, CDR2 SNEGSKA (reference sequence).